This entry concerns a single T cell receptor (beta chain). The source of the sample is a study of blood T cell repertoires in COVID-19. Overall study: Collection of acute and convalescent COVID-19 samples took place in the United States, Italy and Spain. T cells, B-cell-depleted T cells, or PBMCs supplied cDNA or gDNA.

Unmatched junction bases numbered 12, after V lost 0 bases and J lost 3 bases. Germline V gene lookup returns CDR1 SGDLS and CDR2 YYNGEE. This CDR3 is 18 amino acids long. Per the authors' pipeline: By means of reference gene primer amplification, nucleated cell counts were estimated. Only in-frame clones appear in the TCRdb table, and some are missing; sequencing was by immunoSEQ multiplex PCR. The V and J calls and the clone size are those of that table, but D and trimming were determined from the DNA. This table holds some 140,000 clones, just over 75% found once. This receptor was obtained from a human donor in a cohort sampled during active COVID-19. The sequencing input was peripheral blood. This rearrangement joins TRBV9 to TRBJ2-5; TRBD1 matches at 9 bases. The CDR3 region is CASSVATWTGDTEETQYF. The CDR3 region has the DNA TGTGCCAGCAGCGTAGCTACCTGGACAGGGGATACTGAAGAGACCCAGTACTTC.